The 18 T cell receptor beta chains presented below share a single source sample, sequenced in a study of T cell repertoires in cytomegalovirus infection (dated by TCRdb to the late 2010s). This specimen's treatment or condition label, per the study, means: in vitro stimulation with specific CMV peptide epitopes to enrich CMV-specific T cells. Instrument on record: Illumina HiSeq 1500. TCRdb handled the public reads itself, with Q25 trimming in fastp and clone calling in MiXCR, and kept productive beta chains. Rows matching on CDR3 protein sequence are summarized as one entry with the most common DNA and genes. The sample table holds some 310,000 distinct CDR3 sequences, of which approximately 25% were seen once. The ten largest clones take up 13% of the sample. Their target antigens are unknown. The starting material was cultured PBMCs, obtained from culture after CMV antigen stimulation. The receptor set was obtained from a human donor in good health (CMV status not recorded). Some clones in this sample may be carry-over from other donors' samples.

The chain carries TRBV27 and TRBJ1-6; D is possibly TRBD1 (5 bases). The germline V gene has CDR1 MNHEY and CDR2 SMNVEV (reference sequence). The CDR3 is 15 amino acids. Trimming took 6 bases from V and 0 from J, leaving 9 bases between them. CDR3 loop: CASSGGFSYNSPLHF. The DNA for the CDR3 is TGTGCCAGCAGCGGGGGTTTCTCCTATAATTCACCCCTCCACTTT.

This clonotype has only a few counts. The chain combines TRBV12-3 or TRBV12-4 with TRBJ1-2, with D perhaps TRBD1 (5 bases). The CDR3 totals 11 residues. Trimming cost V 5 bases and J 8 bases, with 9 bases left between them. CDR3 bases: TGTGCCAGCAGTGACCGGGGCGGCTACACCTTC. Protein product: CASSDRGGYTF.

This chain connects TRBV20-1 to TRBJ2-1, with 8 bases aligning to TRBD2. The CDR3 has 16 residues. The junction had 9 bases not matched to a gene; V was cut back by 5 bases and J by 0 bases. The germline CDR1 and CDR2 sequences are DFQATT and SNEGSKA (reference sequence). CDR3 sequence: CSAGLTSGASYNEQFF. DNA for the CDR3: TGCAGTGCTGGGTTAACTAGCGGTGCCTCCTACAATGAGCAGTTCTTC.

The gene calls are TRBV19 and TRBJ2-3; D not certain. The V end lost 8 bases, the J end lost 2 bases, and 11 bases lay between the germline ends. CDR1 and CDR2 (germline): LNHDA, SQIVND (reference sequence). The CDR3 covers 13 residues. CDR3 region: CASRPSATDTQYF. DNA for the CDR3: TGTGCCAGTCGTCCGTCGGCCACAGATACGCAGTATTTT.

The chain couples TRBV6-5 to TRBJ1-2; no definite D call. CDR3 length: 13 amino acids. Germline CDR1 MNHEY, CDR2 SVGAGI. V lost 2 bases to trimming and J lost 0 bases, with 4 bases between them. CDR3 loop: CASSYRSNYGYTF. In DNA, the CDR3 is TGTGCCAGCAGTTACAGGTCTAACTATGGCTACACCTTC.

This clonotype was counted a few times. The chain is built from TRBV6-5 and TRBJ1-6; weak D call: TRBD1 (6 bases). The germline gives CDR1 MNHEY, CDR2 SVGAGI. CDR3 length equals 17 residues. Between the trimmed V and J ends, which lost 7 bases and 5 bases, there was a span of 21 bases. The CDR3 region has the DNA TGTGCCAGCAACCCAGACGGGGCAGGGGAAAATAATTCACCCCTCCACTTT. Its translation is CASNPDGAGENNSPLHF.

This clonotype came up many times. The chain carries TRBV7-2 and TRBJ2-5; D remains unclear. This CDR3 comprises 14 residues. The V gene lost 3 bases and the J gene lost 4 bases, with 12 bases spanning the gap. Germline values: CDR1 SGHTA, CDR2 FQGNSA. The DNA for the CDR3 is TGTGCCAGCAGCTTTAATCCAGGTGGAGAGACCCAGTACTTC. Translating it yields CASSFNPGGETQYF.

This chain links TRBV12-3 or TRBV12-4 with TRBJ1-1; D call uncertain. The CDR3 has 12 amino acids. The V end lost 3 bases, the J end lost 3 bases, and 5 bases lay between the germline ends. The CDR3 spells CASSLRDTEAFF. CDR3 nucleotides: TGTGCCAGCAGTTTGAGGGACACTGAAGCTTTCTTT.

This clonotype was counted ten times or more. The CDR3 DNA follows: TGCGCCAGCAGCCCCATAGCGGGAGCTCGGGAGACCCAGTACTTC. It yields the protein CASSPIAGARETQYF. The chain combines TRBV5-1 with TRBJ2-5, with 9 bases lining up with TRBD2. CDR1 is SGHRS, CDR2 YFSETQ, per germline. This CDR3 spans 15 amino acids. The V gene end was trimmed by 4 bases and the J gene end by 5 bases; junction bases not matched to a gene: 9.

This clonotype showed up many times. The genes are TRBV7-2 and TRBJ1-1; D is uncertain. Per the germline V gene, CDR1 is SGHTA and CDR2 is FQGNSA. The CDR3 is made up of 14 amino acids. The germline V and J ends were trimmed by 5 bases and 2 bases, with 12 bases remaining between them. The CDR3 DNA follows: TGTGCCAGCAGCGCCCGATCTTATAACACTGAAGCTTTCTTT. Its protein product is CASSARSYNTEAFF.

The table lists this clonotype with a few counts. The CDR3 reads CASSGWTGELFF. The CDR3 region has the DNA TGTGCCAGCAGCGGTTGGACCGGGGAGCTGTTTTTT. This sequence joins TRBV6-2 or TRBV6-3 and TRBJ2-2; no clear D gene. Germline loops: CDR1 MNHEY, CDR2 SVGEGT. This CDR3 contains 12 residues. Trimming cost V 6 bases and J 5 bases, with 7 bases left between them.

The chain recombines TRBV23-1 with TRBJ2-5; unclear D gene. TRBV23-1 is recorded as an ORF, its role being uncertain. V was shortened by 5 bases and J by 5 bases, with 21 bases between the two germline ends. CDR3 length equals 16 residues. The CDR3 coding sequence is TGCGCCAGCAGTTCAAGGGTTGCCTGCTCATCCGAGACCCAGTACTTC. This codes for CASSSRVACSSETQYF.

This clonotype has more than one count but fewer than ten. The genes are TRBV28 and TRBJ1-1; TRBD1 is a possible D gene (6 bases). The V end was cut by 4 bases, the J end by 5 bases, with 20 bases between. This CDR3 comprises 16 residues. Germline V CDR1 and CDR2: MDHEN, SYDVKM. CDR3 sequence reads: CASSSLGGGDRTEAFF. The CDR3 DNA reads TGTGCCAGCAGTTCGCTTGGGGGGGGCGATAGGACTGAAGCTTTCTTT. Based on the CDR3 plus reference TRBV28 and TRBJ1-1, the full variable domain is DVKVTQSSRYLVKRTGEKVFLECVQDMDHENMFWYRQDPGLGLRLIYFSYDVKMKEKGDIPEGYSVSREKKERFSLILESASTNQTSMYLCASSSLGGGDRTEAFFGQGTRLTVV.

The rearrangement uses TRBV4-3 and TRBJ1-5; no reliable D call. This CDR3 has 15 amino acids. Germline values: CDR1 LGHNA, CDR2 YSLEER. Trimming took off 0 bases at V and 3 bases at J, with 9 bases between the two ends. The CDR3 DNA follows: TGCGCCAGCAGCCAAGATTGGCAGGCCAATCAGCCCCAGCATTTT. This encodes CASSQDWQANQPQHF.

A few counts support this clonotype. The V call is TRBV19, the J call TRBJ2-1; 10 bases line up with TRBD2. The CDR3 totals 18 residues. V was pared by 5 bases and J by 0 bases, with 10 bases of the junction left unmatched. CDR1 and CDR2 (germline): LNHDA, SQIVND (reference sequence). The CDR3 is CASSLKGLAVSSYNEQFF. In DNA, the CDR3 is TGTGCCAGTAGTCTGAAAGGACTAGCGGTTAGCTCCTACAATGAGCAGTTCTTC.

This clonotype was detected a few times. The CDR3 DNA reads TGTGCCAGCAGGCCGACAGGGAATCAGCCCCAGCATTTT. It specifies CASRPTGNQPQHF. V is TRBV12-3 or TRBV12-4 and J is TRBJ1-5; 7 bases fit TRBD1. V dropped 6 bases and J dropped 4; count of bases not matched to a gene: 3. The CDR3 is made up of 13 amino acids.

The sample holds a few counts of this clonotype. This chain uses TRBV12-3 or TRBV12-4 with TRBJ2-2; D gene ambiguous. The germline V and J ends were trimmed by 1 base and 7 bases, with 4 bases remaining between them. The CDR3 totals 12 residues. This chain's CDR3 is CASSLGGGELFF. CDR3 bases: TGTGCCAGCAGTTTAGGTGGCGGGGAGCTGTTTTTT.

The chain uses TRBV4-2 and TRBJ2-3; the match to TRBD2 covers 11 bases. Germline V lookup: CDR1 LGHNA, CDR2 YNFKEQ. This CDR3 has 17 amino acids. J gave up 4 bases and V 4 bases, and 10 bases lay outside the gene matches. The CDR3, as DNA: TGTGCCAGCAGCCCGACCCAGGTAGCGGGAGGGGCAGATACGCAGTATTTT. This gives the protein CASSPTQVAGGADTQYF.